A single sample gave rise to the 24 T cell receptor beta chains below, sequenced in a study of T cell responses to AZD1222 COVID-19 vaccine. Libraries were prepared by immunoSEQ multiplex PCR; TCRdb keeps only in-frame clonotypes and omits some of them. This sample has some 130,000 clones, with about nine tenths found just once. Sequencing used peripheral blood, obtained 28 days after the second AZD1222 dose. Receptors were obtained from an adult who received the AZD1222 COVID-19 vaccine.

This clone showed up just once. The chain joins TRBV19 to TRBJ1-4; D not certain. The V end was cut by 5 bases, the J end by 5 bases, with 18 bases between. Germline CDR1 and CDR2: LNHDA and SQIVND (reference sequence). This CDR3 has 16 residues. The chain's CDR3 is CASSDVGLRRNEKLFF. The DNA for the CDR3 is TGTGCCAGTAGTGACGTTGGCCTAAGGAGAAATGAAAAACTGTTTTTT. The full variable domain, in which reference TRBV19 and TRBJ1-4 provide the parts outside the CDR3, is DGGITQSPKYLFRKEGQNVTLSCEQNLNHDAMYWYRQDPGQGLRLIYYSQIVNDFQKGDIAEGYSVSREKKESFPLTVTSAQKNPTAFYLCASSDVGLRRNEKLFFGSGTQLSVL.

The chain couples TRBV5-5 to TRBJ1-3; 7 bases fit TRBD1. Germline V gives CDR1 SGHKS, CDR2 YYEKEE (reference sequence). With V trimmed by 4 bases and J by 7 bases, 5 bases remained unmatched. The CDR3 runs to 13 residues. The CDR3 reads CASSGGQSNTIYF. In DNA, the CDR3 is TGTGCCAGCAGCGGGGGACAGAGCAACACCATATATTTT.

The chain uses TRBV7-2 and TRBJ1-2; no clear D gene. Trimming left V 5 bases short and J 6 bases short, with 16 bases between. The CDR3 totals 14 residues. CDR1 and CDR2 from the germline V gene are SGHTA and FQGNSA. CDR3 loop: CASSLMYGVNGYTF. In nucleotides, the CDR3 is TGTGCCAGCAGCCTTATGTACGGGGTTAATGGCTACACCTTC. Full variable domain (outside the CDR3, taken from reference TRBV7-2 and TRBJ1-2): GAGVSQSPSNKVTEKGKDVELRCDPISGHTALYWYRQSLGQGLEFLIYFQGNSAPDKSGLPSDRFSAERTGGSVSTLTIQRTQQEDSAVYLCASSLMYGVNGYTFGSGTRLTVV.

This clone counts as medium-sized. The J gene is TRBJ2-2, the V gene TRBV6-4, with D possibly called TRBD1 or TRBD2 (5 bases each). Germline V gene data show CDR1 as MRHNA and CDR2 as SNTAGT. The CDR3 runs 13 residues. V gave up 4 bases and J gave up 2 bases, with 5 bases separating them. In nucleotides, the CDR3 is TGTGCCAGCAGTGGGGACAACACCGGGGAGCTGTTTTTT. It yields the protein CASSGDNTGELFF.

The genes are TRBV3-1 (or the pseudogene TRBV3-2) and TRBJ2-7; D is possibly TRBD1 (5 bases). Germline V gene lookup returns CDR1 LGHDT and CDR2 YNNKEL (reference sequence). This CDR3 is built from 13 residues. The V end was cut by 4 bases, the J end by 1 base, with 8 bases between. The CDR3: CASSLTGSYEQYF. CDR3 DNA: TGTGCCAGCAGCCTTACAGGTTCCTACGAGCAGTACTTC.

The CDR3 protein is CASSPRWASGSWADTQYF. The DNA for the CDR3 is TGTGCCAGCAGCCCCAGGTGGGCTAGCGGGAGTTGGGCAGATACGCAGTATTTT. V gene TRBV27 combines with J gene TRBJ2-3; 10 positions agree with TRBD2. Losses at the gene ends were 6 bases for V and 4 bases for J; bases not matched to a gene: 16. Germline assignment: CDR1 MNHEY and CDR2 SMNVEV (reference sequence). CDR3 length equals 18 residues.

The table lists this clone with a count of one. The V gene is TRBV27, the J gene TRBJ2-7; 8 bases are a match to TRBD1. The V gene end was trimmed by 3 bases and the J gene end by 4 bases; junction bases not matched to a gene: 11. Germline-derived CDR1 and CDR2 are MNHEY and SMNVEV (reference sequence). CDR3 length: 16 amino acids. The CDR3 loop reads CASSLEPGQERYEQYF. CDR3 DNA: TGTGCCAGCAGTTTGGAACCGGGACAGGAGAGATACGAGCAGTACTTC.

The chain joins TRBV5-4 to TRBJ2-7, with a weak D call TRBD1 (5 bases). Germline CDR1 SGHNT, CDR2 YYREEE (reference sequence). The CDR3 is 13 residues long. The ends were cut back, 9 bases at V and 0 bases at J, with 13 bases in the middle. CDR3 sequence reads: CAKAGFFSYEQYF. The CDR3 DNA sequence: TGTGCCAAGGCAGGGTTTTTCTCCTACGAGCAGTACTTC.

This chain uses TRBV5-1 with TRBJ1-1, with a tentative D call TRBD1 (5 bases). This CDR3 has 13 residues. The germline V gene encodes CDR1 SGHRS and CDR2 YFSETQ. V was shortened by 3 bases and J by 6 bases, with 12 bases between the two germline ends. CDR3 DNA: TGCGCCAGCAGCTCCGGGACCAGGGCTGAAGCTTTCTTT. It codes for CASSSGTRAEAFF.

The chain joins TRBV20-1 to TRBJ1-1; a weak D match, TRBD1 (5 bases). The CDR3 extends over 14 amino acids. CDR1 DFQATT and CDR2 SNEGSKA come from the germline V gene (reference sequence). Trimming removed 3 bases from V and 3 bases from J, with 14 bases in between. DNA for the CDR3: TGCAGTGCTAGTCCTCTTAAGGGGTACACTGAAGCTTTCTTT. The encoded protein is CSASPLKGYTEAFF.

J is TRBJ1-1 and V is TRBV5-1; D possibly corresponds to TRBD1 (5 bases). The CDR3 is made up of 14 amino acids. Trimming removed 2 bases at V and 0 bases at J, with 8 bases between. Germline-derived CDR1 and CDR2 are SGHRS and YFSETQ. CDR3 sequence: CASSFQGMNTEAFF. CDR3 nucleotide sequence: TGCGCCAGCAGCTTCCAGGGCATGAACACTGAAGCTTTCTTT.

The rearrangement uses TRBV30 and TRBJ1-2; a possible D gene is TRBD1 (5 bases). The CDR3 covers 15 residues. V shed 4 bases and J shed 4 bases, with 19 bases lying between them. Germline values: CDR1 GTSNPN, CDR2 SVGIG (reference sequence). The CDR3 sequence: CAWTRSGGRGYGYTF. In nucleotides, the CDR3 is TGTGCCTGGACCCGGTCGGGGGGTCGGGGCTATGGCTACACCTTC.

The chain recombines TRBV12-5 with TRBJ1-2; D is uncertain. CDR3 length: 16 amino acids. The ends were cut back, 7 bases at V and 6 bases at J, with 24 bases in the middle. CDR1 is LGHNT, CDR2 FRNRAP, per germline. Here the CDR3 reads CASALRGRAQGDGYTF. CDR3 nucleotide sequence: TGTGCTAGTGCTCTACGTGGTCGGGCTCAAGGTGATGGCTACACCTTC.

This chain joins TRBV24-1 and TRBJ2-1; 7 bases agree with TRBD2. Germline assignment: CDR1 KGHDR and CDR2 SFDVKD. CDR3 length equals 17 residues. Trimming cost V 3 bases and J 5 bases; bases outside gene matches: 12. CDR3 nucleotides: TGTGCCACCAGTGATACTGGTTGGGGGGGACTTCACAATGAGCAGTTCTTC. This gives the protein CATSDTGWGGLHNEQFF.

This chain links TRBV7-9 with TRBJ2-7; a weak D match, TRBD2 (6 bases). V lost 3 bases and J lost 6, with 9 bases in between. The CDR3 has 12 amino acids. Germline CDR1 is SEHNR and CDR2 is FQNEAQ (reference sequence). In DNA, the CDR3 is TGTGCCAGCAGCTTCGGAGGGACCGAGCAGTACTTC. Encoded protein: CASSFGGTEQYF. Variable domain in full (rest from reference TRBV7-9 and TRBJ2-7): DTGVSQNPRHKITKRGQNVTFRCDPISEHNRLYWYRQTLGQGPEFLTYFQNEAQLEKSRLLSDRFSAERPKGSFSTLEIQRTEQGDSAMYLCASSFGGTEQYFGPGTRLTVT.

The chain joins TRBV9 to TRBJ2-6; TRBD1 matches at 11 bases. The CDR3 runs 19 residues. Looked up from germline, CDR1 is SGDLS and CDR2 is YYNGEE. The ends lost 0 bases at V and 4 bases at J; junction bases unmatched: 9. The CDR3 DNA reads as TGTGCCAGCAGCGTAGCTCAAAGGGACAGGGGGGCAGGGGCCAACGTCCTGACTTTC. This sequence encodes CASSVAQRDRGAGANVLTF.

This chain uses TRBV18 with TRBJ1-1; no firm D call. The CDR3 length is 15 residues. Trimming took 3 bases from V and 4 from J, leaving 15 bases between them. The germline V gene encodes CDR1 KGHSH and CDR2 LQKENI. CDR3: CASSPASGDGTEAFF. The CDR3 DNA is TGTGCCAGCTCACCCGCTTCCGGGGATGGCACTGAAGCTTTCTTT.

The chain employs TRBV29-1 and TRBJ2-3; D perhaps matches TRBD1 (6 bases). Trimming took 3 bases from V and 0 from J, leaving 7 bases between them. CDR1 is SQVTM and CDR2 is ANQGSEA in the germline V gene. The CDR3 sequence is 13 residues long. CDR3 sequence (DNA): TGCAGCGTTGACAGGGGTAGCACAGATACGCAGTATTTT. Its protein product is CSVDRGSTDTQYF.

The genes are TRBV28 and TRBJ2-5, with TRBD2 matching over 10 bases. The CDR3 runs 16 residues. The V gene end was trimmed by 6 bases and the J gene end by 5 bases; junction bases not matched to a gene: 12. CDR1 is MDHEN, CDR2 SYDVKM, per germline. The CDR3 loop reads CASRSSGSPDYETQYF. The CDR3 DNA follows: TGTGCCAGCAGGTCTAGCGGGAGCCCGGATTATGAGACCCAGTACTTC.

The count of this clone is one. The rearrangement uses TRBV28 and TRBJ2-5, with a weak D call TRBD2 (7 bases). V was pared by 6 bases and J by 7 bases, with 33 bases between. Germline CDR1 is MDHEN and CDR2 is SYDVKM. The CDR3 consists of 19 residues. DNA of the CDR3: TGTGCCAGCAGCCCAGCCTTTGGGGGAGGGGGACGAGGTCACGCGACCCAGTACTTC. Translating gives CASSPAFGGGGRGHATQYF.

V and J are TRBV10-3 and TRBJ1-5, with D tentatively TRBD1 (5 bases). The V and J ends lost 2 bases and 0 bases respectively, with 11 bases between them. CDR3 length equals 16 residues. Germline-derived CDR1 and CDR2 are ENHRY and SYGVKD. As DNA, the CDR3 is TGTGCCATCAGTGAGCGGTCAGGGAGTAGCAATCAGCCCCAGCATTTT. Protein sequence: CAISERSGSSNQPQHF.

CDR3 nucleotides: TGTGCCAGAAGCTTGGCCGACAGGGAGACCTACGAGCAGTACTTC. It codes for CARSLADRETYEQYF. The chain joins TRBV5-3 to TRBJ2-7; 7 bases are a match to TRBD1. TRBV5-3 carries the ORF label, with uncertain function. V shed 0 bases, J shed 2 bases, and the junction held 5 bases outside the gene matches. This CDR3 has 15 amino acids.

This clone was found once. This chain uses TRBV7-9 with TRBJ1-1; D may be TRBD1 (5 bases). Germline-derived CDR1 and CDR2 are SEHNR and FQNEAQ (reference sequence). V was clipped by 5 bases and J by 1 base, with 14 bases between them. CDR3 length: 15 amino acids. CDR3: CASSALGRANTEAFF. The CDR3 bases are TGTGCCAGCAGCGCCCTGGGGCGGGCGAACACTGAAGCTTTCTTT.

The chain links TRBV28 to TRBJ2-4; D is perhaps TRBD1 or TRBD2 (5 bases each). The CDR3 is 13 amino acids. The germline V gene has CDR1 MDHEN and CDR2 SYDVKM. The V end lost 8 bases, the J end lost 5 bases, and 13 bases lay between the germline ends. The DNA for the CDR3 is TGTGCCAGCGTCGGGACCCCGGAAAACATTCAGTACTTC. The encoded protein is CASVGTPENIQYF. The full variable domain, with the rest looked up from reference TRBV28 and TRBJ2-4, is DVKVTQSSRYLVKRTGEKVFLECVQDMDHENMFWYRQDPGLGLRLIYFSYDVKMKEKGDIPEGYSVSREKKERFSLILESASTNQTSMYLCASVGTPENIQYFGAGTRLSVL.